The 32 T cell receptor beta chains in this list originate from one sample, sequenced in a study of control samples from healthy donors and cancer patients. Method: immunoSEQ multiplex PCR; TCRdb's copy keeps in-frame clones and lacks some. The data hold 150,000 to 180,000 clones, with approximately 96% observed a single time. Sequencing was performed on blood. All receptors derive from a man in his forties or fifties in good health.

In this sample, this clone turned up once. V gene TRBV5-1 combines with J gene TRBJ1-4, with 8 bases fitting TRBD1. In germline, CDR1 is SGHRS, CDR2 YFSETQ. J lost 7 bases, V lost 0 bases, and 5 bases had no gene match. The CDR3 runs 15 residues. The CDR3 bases are TGCGCCAGCAGCTTGGAAGGACAGGGTAGTGAAAAACTGTTTTTT. Translated, it gives CASSLEGQGSEKLFF.

This chain uses TRBV9 with TRBJ2-2; TRBD1 might be the D (5 bases). Germline lookup yields CDR1 SGDLS and CDR2 YYNGEE. The CDR3 consists of 17 residues. V was shortened by 3 bases and J by 1 base, with 16 bases between the two germline ends. DNA of the CDR3: TGTGCCAGCAGCGCGGAATTGACAGAGATGAACACCGGGGAGCTGTTTTTT. This encodes CASSAELTEMNTGELFF.

This chain joins TRBV6-5 and TRBJ2-7; 12 positions match TRBD1. Losses at the gene ends were 7 bases for V and 5 bases for J; bases not matched to a gene: 6. Looked up from germline, CDR1 is MNHEY and CDR2 is SVGAGI. This CDR3 is built from 14 residues. CDR3 loop: CASKRDRGHHEQYF. Here the CDR3 DNA reads TGTGCCAGCAAACGGGACAGGGGGCACCACGAGCAGTACTTC.

The J gene is TRBJ2-4, the V gene TRBV2; D not resolved. The germline V gene encodes CDR1 SNHLY and CDR2 FYNNEI. V lost 6 bases, J lost 6 bases, and 12 bases lay in between. This CDR3 region has 13 residues. The DNA of the CDR3 is TGTGCCAGCAGGACTGACTGGGGAAACATTCAGTACTTC. It yields the protein CASRTDWGNIQYF.

The CDR3 DNA reads TGTGCCAGCAGGCTCACTAGGGAGTTCGGTGAGCAGTTCTTC. Its translation is CASRLTREFGEQFF. The chain has TRBV6-4 and TRBJ2-1; perhaps TRBD2 as D (5 bases). The CDR3 is made up of 14 amino acids. Trimming took off 6 bases at V and 9 bases at J, with 18 bases between the two ends. Germline-derived CDR1 and CDR2 are MRHNA and SNTAGT.

V gene TRBV11-2 combines with J gene TRBJ2-3, with 9 bases lining up with TRBD1. The CDR3 runs to 19 residues. Unmatched junction bases numbered 14, after V lost 1 base and J lost 3 bases. Germline CDR1 and CDR2: SGHAT and FQNNGV. Written as DNA, the CDR3 is TGTGCCAGCAGCTTAGGCGACACACAGGGGGCGCTGGAGACAGATACGCAGTATTTT. This sequence encodes CASSLGDTQGALETDTQYF.

The chain carries TRBV3-1 (or the pseudogene TRBV3-2) and TRBJ2-1; D unresolved. The V end lost 1 base, the J end lost 9 bases, and 10 bases lay between the germline ends. Germline CDR1 LGHDT, CDR2 YNNKEL (reference sequence). The CDR3 consists of 13 residues. CDR3 DNA sequence: TGTGCCAGCAGCCAAGGCCGACTCGGTGAGCAGTTCTTC. Translating it yields CASSQGRLGEQFF.

The J gene is TRBJ2-7, the V gene TRBV5-4, with TRBD1 identical over 9 bases. After removal of 0 bases from V and 3 bases from J, the junction contained 1 base not matched to a gene. Germline V CDR1 and CDR2: SGHNT, YYREEE (reference sequence). This CDR3 region has 14 residues. For the CDR3, the DNA is TGTGCCAGCAGCTTGGCGGGACAGGGCTACGAGCAGTACTTC. Protein: CASSLAGQGYEQYF.

CDR3 nucleotide sequence: TGCGCCAGCAGCTTGCTCGGGGGAACTAACTATGGCTACACCTTC. Its protein product is CASSLLGGTNYGYTF. The gene calls are TRBV5-1 and TRBJ1-2; weak D call: TRBD1 (5 bases). The CDR3 runs 15 residues. From germline, CDR1 is SGHRS and CDR2 YFSETQ. The germline V and J ends were trimmed by 1 base and 0 bases, with 10 bases remaining between them.

This chain uses TRBV13 with TRBJ2-3; weak D call: TRBD1 (6 bases). Trimming removed 5 bases from V and 2 bases from J, with 11 bases in between. Per the germline V gene, CDR1 is PRHDT and CDR2 is FYEKMQ (reference sequence). The CDR3 has 14 residues. CDR3 DNA sequence: TGTGCCAGCAGCAGAGGGGGAGCCACAGATACGCAGTATTTT. Amino acids: CASSRGGATDTQYF.

This sequence joins TRBV4-1 and TRBJ1-1; D is unresolved. Germline CDR1 reads MGHRA; CDR2 reads YSYEKL. The CDR3 has 13 amino acids. V gave up 1 base and J gave up 9 bases, with 12 bases separating them. The CDR3 DNA sequence: TGCGCCAGCAGCCAAGGCAGAACAGATAAAGCTTTCTTT. It specifies CASSQGRTDKAFF.

The J gene is TRBJ1-1, the V gene TRBV5-1; weak D call: TRBD1 (5 bases). Germline CDR1 reads SGHRS; CDR2 reads YFSETQ. CDR3 length equals 13 residues. V was pared by 4 bases and J by 7 bases, with 14 bases between. CDR3 coding DNA: TGCGCCAGCAGCCCGGGACTGGGGAATGAAGCTTTCTTT. Its translation: CASSPGLGNEAFF. Supplemented by reference TRBV5-1 and TRBJ1-1, the full variable domain reads KAGVTQTPRYLIKTRGQQVTLSCSPISGHRSVSWYQQTPGQGLQFLFEYFSETQRNKGNFPGRFSGRQFSNSRSEMNVSTLELGDSALYLCASSPGLGNEAFFGQGTRLTVV.

This sequence joins TRBV5-4 and TRBJ1-4, with TRBD1 as a possible D gene (6 bases). The V end lost 4 bases, the J end lost 5 bases, and 12 bases lay between the germline ends. Germline V gene sequence: CDR1 SGHNT, CDR2 YYREEE (reference sequence). The CDR3 covers 14 residues. The CDR3 loop is CASSAGGLNEKLFF. The CDR3 DNA is TGTGCCAGCAGCGCCGGGGGCCTGAATGAAAAACTGTTTTTT. Full variable domain (missing parts from reference TRBV5-4 and TRBJ1-4): ETGVTQSPTHLIKTRGQQVTLRCSSQSGHNTVSWYQQALGQGPQFIFQYYREEENGRGNFPPRFSGLQFPNYSSELNVNALELDDSALYLCASSAGGLNEKLFFGSGTQLSVL.

The chain combines TRBV3-1 (or the pseudogene TRBV3-2) with TRBJ1-1; TRBD1 matches at 8 bases. Trimming removed 0 bases from V and 4 bases from J; junction bases left unmatched: 13. Germline CDR1 is LGHDT and CDR2 is YNNKEL (reference sequence). The CDR3 loop spans 18 amino acids. CDR3 region: CASSQDTRGQPRRTEAFF. The CDR3 DNA sequence: TGTGCCAGCAGCCAAGATACCAGGGGGCAACCAAGGCGCACTGAAGCTTTCTTT.

The CDR3 reads CASAGGVTEAFF. The CDR3 nucleotides read TGTGCCAGCGCGGGCGGGGTCACTGAAGCTTTCTTT. The rearrangement links TRBV28 to TRBJ1-1, with D unclear. The germline V gene encodes CDR1 MDHEN and CDR2 SYDVKM. The V and J ends lost 8 bases and 4 bases respectively, with 11 bases between them. The CDR3 runs 12 residues.

The CDR3 loop is CASSPPDTANYGYTF. The DNA of the CDR3 is TGTGCCAGCTCACCACCGGACACAGCTAACTATGGCTACACCTTC. The genes are TRBV18 and TRBJ1-2; D might be TRBD1 (5 bases). Germline V lookup: CDR1 KGHSH, CDR2 LQKENI. The CDR3 sequence is 15 residues long. V lost 0 bases to trimming and J lost 0 bases, with 8 bases between them.

The gene calls are TRBV5-8 and TRBJ2-6; TRBD2 agrees at 10 bases. This CDR3 spans 18 amino acids. Germline V gene sequence: CDR1 SGHTS, CDR2 YDEGEE. The trim removed 7 bases at V and 1 base at J, leaving 11 bases unmatched. The CDR3 nucleotides read TGTGCCAGCCGCGACCCGGGACTAGCGCTTTCTGGGGCCAACGTCCTGACTTTC. This encodes CASRDPGLALSGANVLTF.

The CDR3 bases are TGTGCCAGCAGCTTAAGCCAGGGGATACAAGAGACCCAGTACTTC. It translates to CASSLSQGIQETQYF. The V and J genes are TRBV7-6 and TRBJ2-5; tentatively, D is TRBD1 (6 bases). Germline assignment: CDR1 SGHVS and CDR2 FNYEAQ. The length of the CDR3 is 15 residues. V was pared by 2 bases and J by 2 bases, with 12 bases between.

The chain couples TRBV25-1 to TRBJ2-7; maybe TRBD1 (6 bases). V lost 6 bases and J 0 bases, leaving 9 bases between the germline ends. Germline V gene sequence: CDR1 MGHDK, CDR2 SYGVNS. The CDR3 runs 13 residues. The CDR3 DNA reads as TGTGCCAGCAGCAGGACAGACTCCTACGAGCAGTACTTC. Translated, it gives CASSRTDSYEQYF.

V is TRBV7-2 and J is TRBJ2-3, with 11 bases identical to TRBD2. Germline-derived CDR1 and CDR2 are SGHTA and FQGNSA. The CDR3 has 16 amino acids. The V segment lost 6 bases and the J segment 3 bases; nucleotides outside the gene matches: 8. CDR3 in amino acids: CASSPIAGGPTDTQYF. CDR3 in DNA: TGTGCCAGCAGTCCCATAGCGGGGGGGCCGACAGATACGCAGTATTTT.

In its sample, this clone was seen once. The V gene is TRBV20-1, the J gene TRBJ1-3; perhaps TRBD1 as D (5 bases). Germline V gene sequence: CDR1 DFQATT, CDR2 SNEGSKA (reference sequence). Trimming stripped 7 bases from V and 4 bases from J, with 8 bases between. This CDR3 region has 11 residues. CDR3 region: CSEQVGNTIYF. As DNA, the CDR3 is TGCAGTGAACAGGTAGGAAACACCATATATTTT.

V is TRBV28 and J is TRBJ2-7, with TRBD1 matching over 10 bases. Germline V gene data show CDR1 as MDHEN and CDR2 as SYDVKM. With 5 bases clipped from V and 2 bases from J, the junction kept 6 bases outside the gene matches. This CDR3 region has 15 residues. CDR3 nucleotides: TGTGCCAGCAGTCGGACAGGGGGTCAGCCCTACGAGCAGTACTTC. Amino acids: CASSRTGGQPYEQYF.

The V and J genes are TRBV27 and TRBJ2-1; D uncertain. CDR1 is MNHEY and CDR2 is SMNVEV in the germline V gene (reference sequence). The CDR3 consists of 15 residues. The V and J ends lost 2 bases and 3 bases respectively, with 11 bases between them. The CDR3 coding sequence is TGTGCCAGCAGTTTAGATTTTTCGGGCTACAATGAGCAGTTCTTC. Encoded protein: CASSLDFSGYNEQFF.

The rearrangement uses TRBV24-1 and TRBJ2-7, with 10 bases aligning to TRBD1. With V trimmed by 3 bases and J by 9 bases, 4 bases remained unmatched. Germline CDR1 KGHDR, CDR2 SFDVKD. The CDR3 runs 13 residues. CDR3: CATSDRTGGGQYF. CDR3 sequence (DNA): TGTGCCACCAGTGATCGGACAGGGGGGGGGCAGTACTTC.

This chain uses TRBV9 with TRBJ1-1; 9 bases map to TRBD1. CDR1 SGDLS and CDR2 YYNGEE come from the germline V gene. This CDR3 is built from 16 residues. V gave up 5 bases and J gave up 2 bases; unmatched junction bases: 10. CDR3 in amino acids: CASSPVGQGFNTEAFF. The CDR3 DNA reads TGTGCCAGCAGTCCCGTGGGACAGGGATTCAACACTGAAGCTTTCTTT.

V is TRBV19 and J is TRBJ2-7; the match to TRBD1 covers 9 bases. Germline V gene lookup returns CDR1 LNHDA and CDR2 SQIVND (reference sequence). The CDR3 loop spans 14 amino acids. After removal of 4 bases from V and 1 base from J, the junction contained 2 bases not matched to a gene. CDR3 DNA: TGTGCCAGTAGTACGGGACAGGGATCCTACGAGCAGTACTTC. Its protein product is CASSTGQGSYEQYF.

The gene calls are TRBV12-3 or TRBV12-4 and TRBJ1-5; D not certain. Trimming pared 5 bases from V and 0 bases from J, leaving 5 bases between. The CDR3 sequence is 13 residues long. DNA of the CDR3: TGTGCCAGCAGTCCCCTTAGCAATCAGCCCCAGCATTTT. It translates to CASSPLSNQPQHF.

The chain is built from TRBV18 and TRBJ1-2; 8 bases are shared with TRBD1. The CDR3 spans 15 residues. The germline V gene encodes CDR1 KGHSH and CDR2 LQKENI. The V gene end was trimmed by 3 bases and the J gene end by 2 bases; junction bases not matched to a gene: 5. CDR3 region: CASSPAGTGNYGYTF. Here the CDR3 DNA reads TGTGCCAGCTCACCGGCGGGGACAGGAAACTATGGCTACACCTTC.

The J gene is TRBJ2-6, the V gene TRBV3-1 (or the pseudogene TRBV3-2); D gene uncertain. In germline, CDR1 is LGHDT, CDR2 YNNKEL (reference sequence). Trimming shortened V by 1 base and J by 0 bases, and 10 bases separated the two germline ends. This CDR3 is built from 17 residues. This CDR3 reads CASSQGVILSGANVLTF. The CDR3 DNA reads as TGTGCCAGCAGCCAAGGAGTTATTCTCTCTGGGGCCAACGTCCTGACTTTC.

The chain is built from TRBV24-1 and TRBJ1-3; D gene unclear. Germline CDR1 and CDR2: KGHDR and SFDVKD. Trimming took 4 bases from V and 4 from J, leaving 7 bases between them. CDR3 length equals 13 residues. CDR3 sequence reads: CATSEPTGNTIYF. The CDR3, as DNA: TGTGCCACCAGTGAGCCCACAGGAAACACCATATATTTT.

This chain connects TRBV2 to TRBJ1-1; D is undetermined. Trimming removed 2 bases from V and 5 bases from J, with 12 bases in between. The CDR3 has 14 amino acids. CDR1 is SNHLY, CDR2 FYNNEI, per germline. In DNA, the CDR3 is TGTGCCAGCAGTGAATACGTGGGAGGGACTGAAGCTTTCTTT. Protein product: CASSEYVGGTEAFF. The full variable domain, its missing parts supplied by reference TRBV2 and TRBJ1-1, is EPEVTQTPSHQVTQMGQEVILRCVPISNHLYFYWYRQILGQKVEFLVSFYNNEISEKSEIFDDQFSVERPDGSNFTLKIRSTKLEDSAMYFCASSEYVGGTEAFFGQGTRLTVV.

This clone occurred once. V is TRBV4-1 and J is TRBJ2-1; 12 bases match TRBD2. The germline gives CDR1 MGHRA, CDR2 YSYEKL. The J segment lost 9 bases and the V segment lost 1 base, leaving 10 bases of the junction unmatched. The CDR3 has 17 residues. CDR3 in amino acids: CASSQGALAGGDGEQFF. CDR3 nucleotide sequence: TGCGCCAGCAGCCAAGGGGCCCTAGCGGGGGGGGACGGTGAGCAGTTCTTC.